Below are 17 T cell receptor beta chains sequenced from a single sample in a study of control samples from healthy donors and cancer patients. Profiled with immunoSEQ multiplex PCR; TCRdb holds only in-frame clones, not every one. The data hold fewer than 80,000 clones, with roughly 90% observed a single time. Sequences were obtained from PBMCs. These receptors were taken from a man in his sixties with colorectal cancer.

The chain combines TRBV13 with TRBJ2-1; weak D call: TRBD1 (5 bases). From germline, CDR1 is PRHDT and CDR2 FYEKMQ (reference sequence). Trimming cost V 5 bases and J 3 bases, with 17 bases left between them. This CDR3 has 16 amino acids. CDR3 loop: CASSVTRVLNYNEQFF. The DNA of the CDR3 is TGTGCCAGCAGCGTTACCAGGGTGTTAAACTACAATGAGCAGTTCTTC.

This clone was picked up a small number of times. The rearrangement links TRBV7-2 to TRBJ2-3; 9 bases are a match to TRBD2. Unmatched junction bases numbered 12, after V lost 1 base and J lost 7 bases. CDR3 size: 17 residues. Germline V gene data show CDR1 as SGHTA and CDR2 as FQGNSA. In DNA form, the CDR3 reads TGTGCCAGCAGCTTAGGATTGGCGGGGGGGCGTAGCAATACGCAGTATTTT. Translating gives CASSLGLAGGRSNTQYF.

CDR3 region: CASSSRAPNTEAFF. Here the CDR3 DNA reads TGTGCCAGCAGCTCGAGGGCACCGAACACTGAAGCTTTCTTT. V gene TRBV13 combines with J gene TRBJ1-1; no firm D call. The CDR3 loop spans 14 amino acids. Trimming removed 4 bases from V and 1 base from J, with 10 bases in between. Germline V gene sequence: CDR1 PRHDT, CDR2 FYEKMQ (reference sequence).

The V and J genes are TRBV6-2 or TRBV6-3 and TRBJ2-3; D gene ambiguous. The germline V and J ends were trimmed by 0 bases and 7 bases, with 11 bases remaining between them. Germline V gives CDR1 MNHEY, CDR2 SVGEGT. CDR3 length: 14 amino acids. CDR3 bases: TGTGCCAGCAGTTACTCCACCTACGCGAATACGCAGTATTTT. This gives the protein CASSYSTYANTQYF.

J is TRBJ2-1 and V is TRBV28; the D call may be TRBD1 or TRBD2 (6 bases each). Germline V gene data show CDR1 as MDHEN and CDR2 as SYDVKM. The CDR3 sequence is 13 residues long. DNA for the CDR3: TGTGCGAGCCGGGGGACAAGTAGCGGTGAGCAGTTCTTC. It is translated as CASRGTSSGEQFF.

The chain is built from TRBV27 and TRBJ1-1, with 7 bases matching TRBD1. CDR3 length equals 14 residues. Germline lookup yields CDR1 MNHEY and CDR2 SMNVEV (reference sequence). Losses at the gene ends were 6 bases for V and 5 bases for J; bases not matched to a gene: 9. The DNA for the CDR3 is TGTGCCAGCAGCCCCGTACAGGGGATAACTGAAGCTTTCTTT. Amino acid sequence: CASSPVQGITEAFF.

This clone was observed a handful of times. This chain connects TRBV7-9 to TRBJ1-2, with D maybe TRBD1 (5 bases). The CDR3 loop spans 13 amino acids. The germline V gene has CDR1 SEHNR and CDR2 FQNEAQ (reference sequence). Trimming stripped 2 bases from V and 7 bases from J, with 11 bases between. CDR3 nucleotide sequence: TGTGCCAGCAGCTTATTCAGGGTTGGTGGCTACACCTTC. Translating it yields CASSLFRVGGYTF.

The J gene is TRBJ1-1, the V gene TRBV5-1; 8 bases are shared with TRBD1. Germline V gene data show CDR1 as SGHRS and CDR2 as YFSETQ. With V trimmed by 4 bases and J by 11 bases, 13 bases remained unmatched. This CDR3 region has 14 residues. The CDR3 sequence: CASSTLTGGGVAFF. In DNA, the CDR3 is TGCGCCAGCAGCACCCTCACAGGGGGAGGGGTGGCTTTCTTT.

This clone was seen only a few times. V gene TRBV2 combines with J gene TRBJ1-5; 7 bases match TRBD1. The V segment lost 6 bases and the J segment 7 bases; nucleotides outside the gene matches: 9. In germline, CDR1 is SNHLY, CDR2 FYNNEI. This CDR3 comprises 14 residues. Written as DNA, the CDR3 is TGTGCCAGCAGCAATGGACAGGTTAGGCAGCCCCAGCATTTT. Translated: CASSNGQVRQPQHF.

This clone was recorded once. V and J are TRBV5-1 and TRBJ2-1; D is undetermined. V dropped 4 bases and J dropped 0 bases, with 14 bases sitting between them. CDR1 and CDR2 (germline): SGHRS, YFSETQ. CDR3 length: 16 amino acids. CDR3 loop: CASSAALVASYNEQFF. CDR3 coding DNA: TGCGCCAGCAGCGCGGCCCTAGTGGCCTCCTACAATGAGCAGTTCTTC.

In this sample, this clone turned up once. Written as DNA, the CDR3 is TGTGCCAGCTCACCCTACGGAGGGGGAAGTTACAATGAGCAGTTCTTC. This encodes CASSPYGGGSYNEQFF. This rearrangement joins TRBV18 to TRBJ2-1; D is possibly TRBD1 or TRBD2 (6 bases each). Germline CDR1 reads KGHSH; CDR2 reads LQKENI. With 3 bases removed from V and 4 bases from J, the gap between germline ends came to 16 bases. The CDR3 extends over 16 amino acids.

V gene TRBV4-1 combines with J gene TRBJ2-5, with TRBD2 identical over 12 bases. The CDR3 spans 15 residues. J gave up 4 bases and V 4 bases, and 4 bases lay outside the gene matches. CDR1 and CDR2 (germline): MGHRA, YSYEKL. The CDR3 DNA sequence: TGCGCCAGCAGCCGGCTAGCGGGGGGGCTAGAGACCCAGTACTTC. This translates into CASSRLAGGLETQYF.

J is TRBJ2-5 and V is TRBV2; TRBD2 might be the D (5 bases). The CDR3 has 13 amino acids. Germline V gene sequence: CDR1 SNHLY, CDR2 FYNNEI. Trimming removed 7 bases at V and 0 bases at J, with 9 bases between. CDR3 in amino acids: CASNPGDQETQYF. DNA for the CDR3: TGTGCCAGCAACCCCGGGGACCAAGAGACCCAGTACTTC.

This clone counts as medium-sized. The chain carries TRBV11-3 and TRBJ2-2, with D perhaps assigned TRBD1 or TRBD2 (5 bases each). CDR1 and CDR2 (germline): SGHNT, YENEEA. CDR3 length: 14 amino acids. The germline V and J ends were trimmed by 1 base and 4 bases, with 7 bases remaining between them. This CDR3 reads CASSLAGTTGELFF. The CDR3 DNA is TGTGCCAGCAGCTTAGCAGGGACCACCGGGGAGCTGTTTTTT.

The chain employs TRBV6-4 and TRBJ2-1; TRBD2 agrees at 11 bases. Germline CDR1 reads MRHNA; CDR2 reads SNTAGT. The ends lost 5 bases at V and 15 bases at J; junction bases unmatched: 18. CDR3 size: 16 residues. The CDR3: CASSSSGGSSLVPMFF. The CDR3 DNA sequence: TGTGCCAGCAGTTCTAGCGGGGGGAGTTCACTTGTACCTATGTTCTTC.

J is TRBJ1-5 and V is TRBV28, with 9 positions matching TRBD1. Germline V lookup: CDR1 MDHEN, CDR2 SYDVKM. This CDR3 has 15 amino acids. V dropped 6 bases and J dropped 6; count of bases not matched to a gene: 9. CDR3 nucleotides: TGTGCCAGCAGAAGACAGGGGGGGGAAGGTCAGCCCCAGCATTTT. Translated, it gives CASRRQGGEGQPQHF.

The CDR3 region has the DNA TGTGCCACCAGTGTGGGGGCTAACAATGAGCAGTTCTTC. Amino acids: CATSVGANNEQFF. The genes are TRBV24-1 and TRBJ2-1, with TRBD1 as a possible D gene (6 bases). Germline assignment: CDR1 KGHDR and CDR2 SFDVKD. The CDR3 runs to 13 residues. The germline V and J ends were trimmed by 5 bases and 5 bases, with 9 bases remaining between them.